This T cell receptor (beta chain) appears in the sequencing data of a study of OX40 agonist ivuxolimab in advanced cancers. Background on the study: Approximately 41% of patients had received prior checkpoint inhibitor therapy.

If patients had autoimmune disease history or systemic immunosuppression, they were excluded. At cycle 4 day 1, cycle 7 day 1, and baseline, blood was sampled. Per the germline V gene, CDR1 is GTSNPN and CDR2 is SVGIG (reference sequence). This CDR3 is 16 amino acids long. V was pared by 3 bases and J by 5 bases, with 12 bases of the junction left unmatched. Data came from immunoSEQ multiplex PCR; TCRdb stores just in-frame clones and leaves some out. The sample holds about 32,000 clones, roughly 81% seen once. Study outcomes and limitations: A proportion of nonresponders additionally exhibited low normalized T-cell clonal expansion.

As concerns this clone: Its antigen is undetermined.

V usage is TRBV30 and J usage is TRBJ2-1; 8 bases fit TRBD1. The TCR sequence derives from an adult with an advanced solid tumor such as melanoma, head and neck, liver or kidney cancer. This sample comprised CD4+ or CD8+ T cells sorted from blood, obtained in a trial of the OX40 agonist ivuxolimab. The CDR3 sequence is CAWRDRGPHINNEQFF. The CDR3 DNA sequence: TGTGCCTGGAGAGACAGGGGACCACACATTAACAATGAGCAGTTCTTC. Full variable domain (outside the CDR3, taken from reference TRBV30 and TRBJ2-1): SQTIHQWPATLVQPVGSPLSLECTVEGTSNPNLYWYRQAAGRGLQLLFYSVGIGQISSEVPQNLSASRPQDRQFILSSKKLLLSDSGFYLCAWRDRGPHINNEQFFGPGTRLTVL.